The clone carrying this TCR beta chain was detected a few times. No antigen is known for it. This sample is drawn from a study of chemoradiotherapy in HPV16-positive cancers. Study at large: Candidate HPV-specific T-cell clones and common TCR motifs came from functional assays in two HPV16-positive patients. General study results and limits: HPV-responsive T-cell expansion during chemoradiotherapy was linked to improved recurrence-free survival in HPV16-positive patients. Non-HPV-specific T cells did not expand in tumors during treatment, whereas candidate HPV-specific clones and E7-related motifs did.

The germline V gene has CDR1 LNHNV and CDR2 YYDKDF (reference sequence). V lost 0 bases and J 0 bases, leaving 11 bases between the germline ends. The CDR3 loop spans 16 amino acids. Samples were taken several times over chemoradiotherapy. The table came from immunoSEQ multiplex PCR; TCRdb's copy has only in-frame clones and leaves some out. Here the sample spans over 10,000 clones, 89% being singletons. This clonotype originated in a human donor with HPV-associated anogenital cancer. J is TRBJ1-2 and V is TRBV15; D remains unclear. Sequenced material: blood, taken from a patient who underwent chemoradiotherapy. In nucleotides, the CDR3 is TGTGCCACCAGCAGAGATAGGGCAGCAACTAACTATGGCTACACCTTC. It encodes CATSRDRAATNYGYTF. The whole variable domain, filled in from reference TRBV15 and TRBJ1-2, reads DAMVIQNPRYQVTQFGKPVTLSCSQTLNHNVMYWYQQKSSQAPKLLFHYYDKDFNNEADTPDNFQSRRPNTSFCFLDIRSPGLGDTAMYLCATSRDRAATNYGYTFGSGTRLTVV.